This TCR beta chain originates from a study of CD8 T cells in ankylosing spondylitis (dated 2017 in TCRdb). Background for the entire study: The study profiled T cell receptor beta repertoires in healthy donors and ankylosing spondylitis patients to find disease-linked TCR variants. In total, the full study cohort was made up of about 110 healthy donors and approximately 24 ankylosing spondylitis patients. Samples of peripheral blood were taken, and for ankylosing spondylitis patients, synovial fluid was collected as well.

The full study reports these points: The disease-linked clones were reported to be significantly enriched in matched synovial fluid samples from ankylosing spondylitis patients. Blood from ankylosing spondylitis patients appeared to be characterized by a TCR beta motif made up of several highly homologous amino acid variants. Some motif variants had previously been reported in the synovial fluid and blood of reactive arthritis patients, which suggests shared mechanisms of disease initiation. The disease-linked clones had a CD8+ phenotype and were found at relatively low frequencies in peripheral blood.

A remark on this clonotype: This clone's antigen is unknown. Base-call qualities are not available, and no considerably larger clone is one nucleotide away.

This sample was sequenced with an Illumina HiSeq 2500. Quantitative 5'-RACE with molecular barcodes was used to prepare TCR beta libraries. The study's own analysis went as follows. To identify disease-linked TCR variants, a new computational method was used, one built on a probabilistic model of VDJ rearrangement. TCRdb trimmed the raw reads at Q25, called clones with MiXCR and kept productive beta chains. Rows with one shared CDR3 protein collapse into an entry with the most common genes and DNA. None of the V and J calls come from the authors' own analysis; TCRdb made them. For this sample there are just under 95,000 distinct CDR3 sequences; roughly 10% appear just once. Of the sample, about 4.6% is held by the ten largest clones. The sample consisted of blood, either unsorted or a sorted T cell fraction (not recorded which). The receptor was derived from a male donor with ankylosing spondylitis or in good health (not recorded which).

The CDR3: CSAKGFGTDTQYF. The DNA sequence is TGCAGTGCTAAGGGATTCGGAACAGATACGCAGTATTTT. The V gene is TRBV20-1 and the J gene is TRBJ2-3, with no confidently assigned D gene. The CDR3 sequence holds 13 residues, the cysteine and phenylalanine included. Solely the CDR3 DNA is kept, with 39 bases framed from the first base. Sequences DFQATT (CDR1) and SNEGSKA (CDR2) are obtained from the germline V gene (reference sequence). V is shortened by 4 bases, J by 3 bases, and the region joining them spans 11 bases.